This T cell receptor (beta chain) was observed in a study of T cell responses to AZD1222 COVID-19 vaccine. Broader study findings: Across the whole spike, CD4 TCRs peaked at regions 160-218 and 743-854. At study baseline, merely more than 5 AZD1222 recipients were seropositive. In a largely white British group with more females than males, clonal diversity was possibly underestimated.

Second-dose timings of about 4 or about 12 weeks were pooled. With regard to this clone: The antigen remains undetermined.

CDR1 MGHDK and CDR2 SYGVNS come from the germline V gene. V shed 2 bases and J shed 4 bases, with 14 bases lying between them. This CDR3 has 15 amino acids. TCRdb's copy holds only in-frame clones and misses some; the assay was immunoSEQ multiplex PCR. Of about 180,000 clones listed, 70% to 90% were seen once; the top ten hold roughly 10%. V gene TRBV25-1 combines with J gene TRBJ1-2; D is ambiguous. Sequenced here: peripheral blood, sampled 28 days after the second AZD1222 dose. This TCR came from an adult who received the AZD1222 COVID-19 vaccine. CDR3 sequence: CASSEAGQPSYGYTF. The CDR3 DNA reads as TGTGCCAGCAGTGAAGCCGGGCAACCCTCCTATGGCTACACCTTC.